The 18 T cell receptor beta chains reported below all come from one sample, sequenced in a study of monozygotic twins with inflammatory bowel disease. TCRdb derives one entry per CDR3 protein from the 5' RACE reads, leaving out DNA. The repertoire table contains about 450,000 distinct CDR3 sequences. Source material: blood. These receptors were collected from a human donor with ulcerative colitis or Crohn's disease, or a healthy co-twin of an affected twin (not recorded which).

The chain uses TRBV20-1 and TRBJ2-7; TCRdb's D gene call, TRBD2, goes unchecked for lack of DNA. In germline, CDR1 is DFQATT, CDR2 SNEGSKA (reference sequence). CDR3 length: 13 residues. The CDR3 loop reads CSALGLAAYEQYF.

The gene calls are TRBV7-9 and TRBJ1-2. The CDR3 totals 14 residues. Germline CDR1 and CDR2: SEHNR and FQNEAQ (reference sequence). The CDR3 reads CASSSTGSNYGYTF.

The rearrangement uses TRBV2 and TRBJ1-4; TCRdb gives TRBD1 as the D gene, but with no DNA this cannot be confirmed. Looked up from germline, CDR1 is SNHLY and CDR2 is FYNNEI. This CDR3 has 12 residues. CDR3 loop: CASGRGQEKLFF.

V usage is TRBV28 and J usage is TRBJ2-7. Germline CDR1 reads MDHEN; CDR2 reads SYDVKM. This CDR3 is built from 12 residues. The CDR3 is CASSFSADEQYF.

The V gene is TRBV3-1, the J gene TRBJ1-5. The CDR3 runs to 15 residues. From germline, CDR1 is LGHDT and CDR2 YNNKEL (reference sequence). This CDR3 reads CASSQDQMGNQPQHF.

This rearrangement joins TRBV5-6 to TRBJ2-5; there is no DNA to check the TCRdb D call of TRBD2. The germline V gene has CDR1 SGHDT and CDR2 YYEEEE. This CDR3 spans 15 amino acids. CDR3 residues: CASSLGSGGQETQYF.

The chain is built from TRBV10-3 and TRBJ2-7; TCRdb selects TRBD1, and the lack of DNA leaves this call unchecked. The CDR3 spans 16 residues. Germline V gene lookup returns CDR1 ENHRY and CDR2 SYGVKD. The CDR3 loop reads CAISEVPGTGWIEQYF.

The V and J genes are TRBV15 and TRBJ2-2; TCRdb selects TRBD2, and the lack of DNA leaves this call unchecked. The CDR3 is made up of 21 amino acids. Germline V lookup: CDR1 LNHNV, CDR2 YYDKDF (reference sequence). The CDR3 loop reads CATSRGAPTSGIGSDTGELFF.

V usage is TRBV9 and J usage is TRBJ2-7; the TCRdb D gene call, TRBD1, has no DNA to confirm it. CDR3 length equals 15 residues. CDR1 and CDR2 from the germline V gene are SGDLS and YYNGEE. The CDR3 spells CASSVGGTGLYEQYF.

The V gene is TRBV19, the J gene TRBJ1-5. Germline CDR1 LNHDA, CDR2 SQIVND (reference sequence). The CDR3 is 13 residues long. This CDR3 is CASSISSNQPQHF.

This rearrangement joins TRBV19 to TRBJ1-1. The CDR3 runs 15 residues. Germline loops: CDR1 LNHDA, CDR2 SQIVND (reference sequence). The CDR3 loop reads CASSIEGRGTTEAFF.

V and J are TRBV6-5 and TRBJ1-6. There are 17 residues in the CDR3. Germline lookup yields CDR1 MNHEY and CDR2 SVGAGI. Here the CDR3 reads CASSYIAAGGLNSPLHF.

The rearrangement joins TRBV6-2 or TRBV6-3 to TRBJ1-1. The CDR3 covers 15 residues. Germline values: CDR1 MNHEY, CDR2 SVGEGT. The CDR3 region is CASSYPYDQNTEAFF.

The chain's CDR3 is CASSQDFTYSSYEQYF. This chain uses TRBV3-1 with TRBJ2-7. This CDR3 region has 16 residues. Germline V gives CDR1 LGHDT, CDR2 YNNKEL (reference sequence).

The genes are TRBV7-9 and TRBJ1-1. This CDR3 has 12 amino acids. In germline, CDR1 is SEHNR, CDR2 FQNEAQ (reference sequence). CDR3 loop: CASSLVLIQAIF. Full variable domain (outside the CDR3, taken from reference TRBV7-9 and TRBJ1-1): DTGVSQNPRHKITKRGQNVTFRCDPISEHNRLYWYRQTLGQGPEFLTYFQNEAQLEKSRLLSDRFSAERPKGSFSTLEIQRTEQGDSAMYLCASSLVLIQAIFGQGTRLTVV.

This rearrangement joins TRBV2 to TRBJ2-7; TCRdb reports TRBD2, a call that lacks DNA to check it against. The length of the CDR3 is 12 residues. Germline CDR1 reads SNHLY; CDR2 reads FYNNEI. The CDR3: CATTKVGSEQYF. The full variable domain, completed using reference TRBV2 and TRBJ2-7, is EPEVTQTPSHQVTQMGQEVILRCVPISNHLYFYWYRQILGQKVEFLVSFYNNEISEKSEIFDDQFSVERPDGSNFTLKIRSTKLEDSAMYFCATTKVGSEQYFGPGTRLTVT.

The chain is built from TRBV18 and TRBJ1-1; TCRdb gives TRBD1 as the D gene, but with no DNA this cannot be confirmed. Germline V gene lookup returns CDR1 KGHSH and CDR2 LQKENI. The CDR3 covers 13 residues. The CDR3 spells CASSPEQGTEAFF.

The chain combines TRBV4-1 with TRBJ1-1; the D call from TCRdb, TRBD1, cannot be confirmed without DNA. This CDR3 spans 15 amino acids. Looked up from germline, CDR1 is MGHRA and CDR2 is YSYEKL. CDR3 sequence: CASSSGQGAVERAFF.